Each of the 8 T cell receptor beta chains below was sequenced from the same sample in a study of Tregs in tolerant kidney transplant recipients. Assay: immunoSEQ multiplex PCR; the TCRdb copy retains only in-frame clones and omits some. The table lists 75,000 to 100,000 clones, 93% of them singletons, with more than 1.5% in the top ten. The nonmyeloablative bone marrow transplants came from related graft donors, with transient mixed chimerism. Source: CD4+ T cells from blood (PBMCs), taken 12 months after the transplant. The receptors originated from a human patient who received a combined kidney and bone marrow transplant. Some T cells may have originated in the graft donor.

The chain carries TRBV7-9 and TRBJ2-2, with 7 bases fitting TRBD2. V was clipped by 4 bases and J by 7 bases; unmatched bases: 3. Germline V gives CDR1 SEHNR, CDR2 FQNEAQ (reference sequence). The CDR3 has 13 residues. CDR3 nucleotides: TGTGCCAGCAGCTCCACTAGCGTCGGGGAGCTGTTTTTT. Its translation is CASSSTSVGELFF.

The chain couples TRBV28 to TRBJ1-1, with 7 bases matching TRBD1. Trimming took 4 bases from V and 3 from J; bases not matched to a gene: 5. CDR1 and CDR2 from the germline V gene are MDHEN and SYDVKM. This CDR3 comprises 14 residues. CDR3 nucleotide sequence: TGTGCCAGCAGTTCCTACAGGGGCGACACTGAAGCTTTCTTT. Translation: CASSSYRGDTEAFF.

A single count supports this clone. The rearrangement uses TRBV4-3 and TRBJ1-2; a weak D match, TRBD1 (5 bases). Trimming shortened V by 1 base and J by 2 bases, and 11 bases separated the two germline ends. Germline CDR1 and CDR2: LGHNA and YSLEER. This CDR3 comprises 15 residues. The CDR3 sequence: CASSQVGASNYGYTF. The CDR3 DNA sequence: TGCGCCAGCAGCCAAGTAGGGGCAAGCAACTATGGCTACACCTTC.

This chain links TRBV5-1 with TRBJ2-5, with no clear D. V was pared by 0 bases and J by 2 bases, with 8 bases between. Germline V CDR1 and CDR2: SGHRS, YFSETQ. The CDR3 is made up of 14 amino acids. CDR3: CASSLVTAQETQYF. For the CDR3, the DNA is TGCGCCAGCAGCTTGGTCACCGCGCAAGAGACCCAGTACTTC.

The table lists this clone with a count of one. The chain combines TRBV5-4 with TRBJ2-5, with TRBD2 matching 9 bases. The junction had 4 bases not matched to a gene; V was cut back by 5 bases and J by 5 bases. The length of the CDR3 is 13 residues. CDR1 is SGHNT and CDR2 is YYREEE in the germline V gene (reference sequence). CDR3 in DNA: TGTGCCAGCAGTTTCGCGGGGGGGGAGACCCAGTACTTC. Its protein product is CASSFAGGETQYF.

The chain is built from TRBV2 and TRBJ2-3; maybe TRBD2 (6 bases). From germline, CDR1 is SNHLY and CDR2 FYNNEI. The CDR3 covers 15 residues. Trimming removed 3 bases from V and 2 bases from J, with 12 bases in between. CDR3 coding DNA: TGTGCCAGCAGTGAGGGTAGCGGACCCACAGATACGCAGTATTTT. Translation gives CASSEGSGPTDTQYF.

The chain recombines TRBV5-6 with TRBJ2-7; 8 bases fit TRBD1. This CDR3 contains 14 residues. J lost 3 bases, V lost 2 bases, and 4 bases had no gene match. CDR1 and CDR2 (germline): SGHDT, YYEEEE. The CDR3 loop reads CASSFQGQDYEQYF. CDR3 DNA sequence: TGTGCCAGCAGCTTTCAGGGACAGGACTACGAGCAGTACTTC.

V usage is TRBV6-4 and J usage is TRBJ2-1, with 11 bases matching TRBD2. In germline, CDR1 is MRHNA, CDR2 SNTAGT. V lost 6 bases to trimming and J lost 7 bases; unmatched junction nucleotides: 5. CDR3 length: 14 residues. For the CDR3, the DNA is TGTGCCAGCAGGCGACTAGCGGGATCTAATGAGCAGTTCTTC. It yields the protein CASRRLAGSNEQFF.